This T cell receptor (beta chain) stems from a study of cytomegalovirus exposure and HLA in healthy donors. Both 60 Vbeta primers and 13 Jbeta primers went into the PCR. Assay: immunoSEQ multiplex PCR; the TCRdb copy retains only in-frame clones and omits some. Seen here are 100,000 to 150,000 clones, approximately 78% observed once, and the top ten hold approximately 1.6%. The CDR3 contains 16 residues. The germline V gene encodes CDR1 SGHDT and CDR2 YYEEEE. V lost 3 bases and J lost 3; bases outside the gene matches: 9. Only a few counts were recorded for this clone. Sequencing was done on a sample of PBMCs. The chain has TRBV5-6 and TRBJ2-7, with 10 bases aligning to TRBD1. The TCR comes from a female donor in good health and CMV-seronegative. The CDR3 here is CASSSRPGQGLYEQYF. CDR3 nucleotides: TGTGCCAGCAGCTCCAGACCGGGACAGGGGCTCTACGAGCAGTACTTC.